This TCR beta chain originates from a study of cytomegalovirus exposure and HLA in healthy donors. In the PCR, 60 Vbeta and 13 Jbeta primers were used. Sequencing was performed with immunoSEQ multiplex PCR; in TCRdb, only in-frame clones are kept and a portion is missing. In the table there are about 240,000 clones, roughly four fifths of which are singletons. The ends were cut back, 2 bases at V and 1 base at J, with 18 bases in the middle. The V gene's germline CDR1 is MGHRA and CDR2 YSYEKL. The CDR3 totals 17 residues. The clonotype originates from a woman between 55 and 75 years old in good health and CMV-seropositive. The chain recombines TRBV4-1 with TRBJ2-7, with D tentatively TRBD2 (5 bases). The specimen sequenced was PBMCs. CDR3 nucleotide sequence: TGCGCCAGCAGCCAATTTCTGGGAGTAGCGCTTTCCTACGAGCAGTACTTC. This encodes CASSQFLGVALSYEQYF.